A single sample is the source of the 12 T cell receptor beta chains below, sequenced in a study of vaccination effects on CD4 cells after COVID-19. No antigen has been identified for these receptors. TCRdb's table, derived via immunoSEQ multiplex PCR, lists solely in-frame clones and lacks some. The top ten hold 15% to 20% of the sample, which has roughly 27,000 clones, 60% to 80% seen once. Pools of viral peptides were used by the ViraFEST assay to expand antigen-specific CD4+ T cells ahead of sequencing. Investigators separated out CD4+ T cells once more than nine days of culture had passed. The person was diagnosed with PCR-confirmed SARS-CoV-2 infection between March and December 2020. Sample: CD4+ T cells from PBMCs cultured with HCoV-NL63 spike peptides, taken before COVID-19 vaccination. The receptors stem from a human donor who had a prior SARS-CoV-2 infection.

This clone came up once. The genes are TRBV3-1 (or the pseudogene TRBV3-2) and TRBJ2-4; 13 bases agree with TRBD2. The trim removed 1 base at V and 0 bases at J, leaving 9 bases unmatched. CDR3 size: 20 residues. CDR1 is LGHDT, CDR2 YNNKEL, per germline (reference sequence). CDR3 region: CASSQVIGTSGNLAKNIQYF. Here the CDR3 DNA reads TGTGCCAGCAGCCAAGTTATAGGGACTAGCGGGAACCTAGCCAAAAACATTCAGTACTTC.

The chain has TRBV21-1 and TRBJ2-6; TRBD2, the table's D call, was not compared with the DNA. TRBV21-1 is a listed pseudogene. The CDR3 is 20 amino acids. The CDR3 DNA reads TGTGCCAGTCCCCCCGGGACTAGCGGAAAAAGAAGATCTGGGGCCAACGTCCTGACTTTC. Protein sequence: CASPPGTSGKRRSGANVLTF.

The chain carries TRBV7-9 and TRBJ2-5; 9 bases match TRBD2. CDR1 is SEHNR and CDR2 is FQNEAQ in the germline V gene (reference sequence). The length of the CDR3 is 16 residues. The trim removed 1 base at V and 2 bases at J, leaving 5 bases unmatched. The CDR3 sequence: CASSLVGSGGQETQYF. The DNA of the CDR3 is TGTGCCAGCAGCTTAGTTGGTAGCGGGGGACAAGAGACCCAGTACTTC.

The rearrangement links TRBV6-5 to TRBJ2-7; D may correspond to TRBD1 or TRBD2 (5 bases each). Germline lookup yields CDR1 MNHEY and CDR2 SVGAGI. The V gene lost 4 bases and the J gene lost 0 bases, with 10 bases spanning the gap. This CDR3 comprises 14 residues. The chain's CDR3 is CASSFGGISYEQYF. CDR3 nucleotide sequence: TGTGCCAGCAGTTTTGGGGGTATCTCCTACGAGCAGTACTTC.

This clone is classed as large. This chain uses TRBV19 with TRBJ1-6; TRBD1 might be the D (5 bases). CDR1 LNHDA and CDR2 SQIVND come from the germline V gene (reference sequence). V shed 4 bases and J shed 5 bases, with 15 bases lying between them. This CDR3 is built from 16 residues. In DNA, the CDR3 is TGTGCCAGTAGTACTAGATGGCGAGGGGATAATTCACCCCTCCACTTT. This translates into CASSTRWRGDNSPLHF.

This rearrangement joins TRBV4-3 to TRBJ2-7; TRBD2 matches 8 bases. This CDR3 spans 16 amino acids. The germline V gene has CDR1 LGHNA and CDR2 YSLEER. V lost 4 bases to trimming and J lost 3 bases; unmatched junction nucleotides: 11. CDR3 DNA sequence: TGCGCCAGCAGCCCTTCCCCAGCGGGAGTAAGCTACGAGCAGTACTTC. Its protein is CASSPSPAGVSYEQYF.

V usage is TRBV7-9 and J usage is TRBJ2-5; 7 nucleotides match TRBD2. CDR1 SEHNR and CDR2 FQNEAQ come from the germline V gene (reference sequence). CDR3 length: 13 residues. V shed 7 bases and J 5 bases; nucleotides not matched to a gene: 7. The DNA of the CDR3 is TGTGCCAGCACCCCAGTGGGGGGGGAGACCCAGTACTTC. It yields the protein CASTPVGGETQYF.

This clone was observed once. The CDR3 loop is CASSYLWGGAQETQYF. The CDR3 DNA sequence: TGTGCCAGCAGTTACCTATGGGGGGGGGCCCAAGAGACCCAGTACTTC. The chain has TRBV6-6 and TRBJ2-5; perhaps TRBD2 as D (7 bases). CDR1 is MNHNY, CDR2 SVGAGI, per germline (reference sequence). CDR3 length: 16 amino acids. Trimming shortened V by 2 bases and J by 1 base, and 14 bases separated the two germline ends.

This clone is large by share. The chain combines TRBV30 with TRBJ2-3; D unresolved. The germline V and J ends were trimmed by 0 bases and 10 bases, with 14 bases remaining between them. The CDR3 has 13 amino acids. The V gene's germline CDR1 is GTSNPN and CDR2 SVGIG (reference sequence). The CDR3 spells CAWSVSSRMAQYF. DNA of the CDR3: TGTGCCTGGAGTGTAAGTTCGCGGATGGCGCAGTATTTT. Drawing the rest from reference TRBV30 and TRBJ2-3, the complete variable domain is SQTIHQWPATLVQPVGSPLSLECTVEGTSNPNLYWYRQAAGRGLQLLFYSVGIGQISSEVPQNLSASRPQDRQFILSSKKLLLSDSGFYLCAWSVSSRMAQYFGPGTRLTVL.

The chain joins TRBV5-1 to TRBJ2-5, with 7 bases aligning to TRBD1. The CDR3 covers 13 residues. The germline V gene has CDR1 SGHRS and CDR2 YFSETQ. Trimming took 4 bases from V and 3 from J; bases not matched to a gene: 3. The CDR3 here is CASSRQGEETQYF. The CDR3 DNA reads TGCGCCAGCAGCAGACAGGGTGAAGAGACCCAGTACTTC.

This clone has just one count. The gene calls are TRBV6-1 and TRBJ1-2, with 8 bases that match TRBD1. The CDR3 has 15 amino acids. Germline CDR1 is MNHNS and CDR2 is SASEGT. V dropped 1 base and J dropped 6; count of bases not matched to a gene: 7. CDR3 sequence: CASSEVWTGNDGYTF. As DNA, the CDR3 is TGTGCCAGCAGTGAAGTTTGGACAGGGAACGATGGCTACACCTTC.

With regard to this clone: An end of the junction differs from the germline gene, which may be a read error. V gene TRBV7-2 combines with J gene TRBJ2-5; D is unresolved. Germline CDR1 and CDR2: SGHTA and FQGNSA. This CDR3 is 16 amino acids long. DNA of the CDR3: TGTGCCAGCAGCTTAGGGGGATCCCCGACCCAAGGGACCCAGTACTTC. It yields the protein CASSLGGSPTQGTQYF.